Each of the 17 T cell receptor beta chains below was sequenced from the same sample in a study of response to subunit inactivated influenza vaccine. One entry per CDR3 protein, called by TCRdb with MiXCR from the RT-PCR reads. The table lists some 500,000 distinct CDR3 sequences, roughly 27% of them singletons. Specimen: CD4+ T cells sorted from PBMCs, collected 5 to 6 days after vaccination. The receptors stem from a man in his fifties who received an inactivated influenza vaccine.

Only a few counts were recorded for this clonotype. The gene calls are TRBV10-3 and TRBJ2-2; 7 bases map to TRBD1. CDR3 length: 15 residues. Germline trimming cut 6 bases from V and 0 bases from J; bases unmatched to any gene: 4. Per germline, CDR1 ENHRY and CDR2 SYGVKD. CDR3 nucleotide sequence: TGTGCCATCAGCCCAACAGGGGCGAACACCGGGGAGCTGTTTTTT. It is translated as CAISPTGANTGELFF.

This chain uses TRBV5-1 with TRBJ1-2; D is unresolved. CDR1 and CDR2 from the germline V gene are SGHRS and YFSETQ. The CDR3 has 16 residues. Trimming removed 1 base at V and 4 bases at J, with 17 bases between. CDR3 protein: CASSLPENNYTYGYTF. Here the CDR3 DNA reads TGCGCCAGCAGCTTGCCCGAAAACAACTATACCTATGGCTACACCTTC.

V usage is TRBV7-9 and J usage is TRBJ2-1; TRBD1 matches at 8 bases. The CDR3 covers 15 residues. V trimming: 3 bases; J trimming: 7 bases; junction bases outside the gene matches: 8. From germline, CDR1 is SEHNR and CDR2 FQNEAQ (reference sequence). CDR3 in amino acids: CASSFPETGDNEQFF. The CDR3 DNA reads TGTGCCAGCAGCTTCCCTGAGACAGGGGATAATGAGCAGTTCTTC.

The chain recombines TRBV12-3 or TRBV12-4 with TRBJ2-5; 11 bases match TRBD2. V trimming: 6 bases; J trimming: 4 bases; junction bases outside the gene matches: 7. The CDR3 length is 15 residues. The chain's CDR3 is CASRLTSGVLETQYF. CDR3 DNA sequence: TGTGCCAGCAGGTTGACTAGCGGGGTCTTAGAGACCCAGTACTTC.

The J gene is TRBJ2-3, the V gene TRBV5-1; perhaps TRBD1 as D (5 bases). The CDR3 extends over 11 amino acids. Germline lookup yields CDR1 SGHRS and CDR2 YFSETQ. V dropped 6 bases and J dropped 6 bases, with 8 bases sitting between them. CDR3 in amino acids: CASTQGDTQYF. The CDR3 nucleotides are TGCGCCAGCACGCAGGGCGATACGCAGTATTTT.

The table lists this clonotype with many counts. The DNA of the CDR3 is TGTGCCAGCAGCCGACTAGATACCTTCTCCGAGCAGTACTTC. It is translated as CASSRLDTFSEQYF. The genes are TRBV7-9 and TRBJ2-7; D might be TRBD2 (6 bases). V lost 5 bases and J lost 6, with 17 bases in between. The germline V gene encodes CDR1 SEHNR and CDR2 FQNEAQ (reference sequence). This CDR3 is 14 amino acids long.

This sequence joins TRBV29-1 and TRBJ2-7; D is perhaps TRBD2 (5 bases). Trimming took 4 bases from V and 3 from J, leaving 7 bases between them. This CDR3 contains 11 residues. Germline CDR1 and CDR2: SQVTM and ANQGSEA. The CDR3 nucleotides are TGCAGCGTTGTACTAGGCTACGAGCAGTACTTC. Translating it yields CSVVLGYEQYF.

This chain connects TRBV5-1 to TRBJ2-3, with D possibly matching TRBD2 (6 bases). This CDR3 spans 15 amino acids. CDR1 and CDR2 (germline): SGHRS, YFSETQ. V lost 4 bases and J 2 bases, leaving 14 bases between the germline ends. CDR3 loop: CASSPAASATDTQYF. The CDR3 DNA sequence: TGCGCCAGCAGCCCGGCGGCTAGCGCCACAGATACGCAGTATTTT.

This clonotype was seen a few times. The chain is built from TRBV10-2 and TRBJ1-1; tentative D call: TRBD1 (5 bases). CDR3 length: 12 residues. From germline, CDR1 is WSHSY and CDR2 SAAADI. Trimming left V 8 bases short and J 6 bases short, with 13 bases between. The CDR3 nucleotides are TGCGCCAGCGGCGGGGGTTTTGCTGAAGCTTTCTTT. It encodes CASGGGFAEAFF.

The sample holds a few counts of this clonotype. This rearrangement joins TRBV6-2 or TRBV6-3 to TRBJ2-7; 8 nucleotides line up with TRBD1. Germline V gene sequence: CDR1 MNHEY, CDR2 SVGEGT. This CDR3 spans 14 amino acids. V was clipped by 6 bases and J by 2 bases; unmatched bases: 6. This chain's CDR3 is CASRGTGGTYEQYF. Written as DNA, the CDR3 is TGTGCCAGCAGGGGGACAGGAGGTACCTACGAGCAGTACTTC.

This clonotype appeared a few times. The chain is built from TRBV12-3 or TRBV12-4 and TRBJ2-2; a weak D match, TRBD1 (7 bases). The CDR3 contains 15 residues. Trimming cost V 5 bases and J 0 bases, with 10 bases left between them. The CDR3, as DNA: TGTGCCAGCAGTCCCAGGGGGGCGAACACCGGGGAGCTGTTTTTT. It translates to CASSPRGANTGELFF.

In its sample, this clonotype was seen a few times. The DNA for the CDR3 is TGCGCCAGCACCCTGAGTGGGTGGGGCACTGAAGCTTTCTTT. It translates to CASTLSGWGTEAFF. V is TRBV5-1 and J is TRBJ1-1; D is unclear. Germline CDR1 reads SGHRS; CDR2 reads YFSETQ. Trimming removed 6 bases from V and 4 bases from J, with 16 bases in between. The CDR3 has 14 residues.

This clonotype came up a few times. V and J are TRBV5-1 and TRBJ2-5, with 8 bases aligning to TRBD2. The CDR3 spans 15 residues. With 4 bases clipped from V and 1 base from J, the junction kept 6 bases outside the gene matches. Germline CDR1 SGHRS, CDR2 YFSETQ. The CDR3 loop is CASSASGTSQETQYF. Written as DNA, the CDR3 is TGCGCCAGCAGCGCATCCGGGACTAGCCAAGAGACCCAGTACTTC.

The chain joins TRBV12-3 or TRBV12-4 to TRBJ2-1; D is unresolved. This CDR3 comprises 10 residues. V was shortened by 7 bases and J by 9 bases, with 7 bases between the two germline ends. This chain's CDR3 is CASTPGEQFF. The CDR3 DNA is TGTGCCAGCACCCCCGGTGAGCAGTTCTTC.

The V gene is TRBV15, the J gene TRBJ2-2; D tentatively fits TRBD1 or TRBD2 (6 bases each). From germline, CDR1 is LNHNV and CDR2 YYDKDF (reference sequence). The CDR3 extends over 17 amino acids. V lost 3 bases to trimming and J lost 2 bases, with 16 bases between them. This chain's CDR3 is CATSRGAGRQNTGELFF. CDR3 bases: TGTGCCACCAGCAGGGGGGCGGGACGCCAAAACACCGGGGAGCTGTTTTTT.

The chain employs TRBV6-1 and TRBJ2-7; the match to TRBD2 covers 8 bases. Germline CDR1 is MNHNS and CDR2 is SASEGT. The CDR3 is made up of 15 amino acids. J was trimmed by 5 bases and V by 5 bases; bases with no gene match: 11. CDR3 amino acids: CASSPLGLAGNEQYF. The CDR3 bases are TGTGCCAGCAGTCCCCTCGGACTAGCTGGTAACGAGCAGTACTTC.

This clonotype was picked up a small number of times. This chain links TRBV6-1 with TRBJ2-5, with D possibly being TRBD2 (5 bases). The CDR3 is made up of 14 amino acids. Germline V gene sequence: CDR1 MNHNS, CDR2 SASEGT. The V end lost 6 bases, the J end lost 0 bases, and 11 bases lay between the germline ends. The CDR3 loop reads CASRTPGNQETQYF. CDR3 DNA: TGTGCCAGCAGAACTCCGGGGAACCAAGAGACCCAGTACTTC.